This T cell receptor (beta chain) comes out of a study of control samples from healthy donors and cancer patients. This CDR3 comprises 19 residues. Losses at the gene ends were 0 bases for V and 0 bases for J; bases not matched to a gene: 10. In germline, CDR1 is LGHNA, CDR2 YSLEER. Profiling relied on immunoSEQ multiplex PCR, and the TCRdb table lists in-frame clones only, not all of them. Among 98,000 or so clones listed, 88% were seen once. Material: blood. This sequence originates from an older woman in good health. V and J are TRBV4-3 and TRBJ2-1; 8 bases match TRBD2. The CDR3 sequence: CASSQDWGGGLASYNEQFF. The CDR3 nucleotides are TGCGCCAGCAGCCAAGATTGGGGGGGAGGACTAGCCTCCTACAATGAGCAGTTCTTC.